Each of the 29 T cell receptor beta chains below was sequenced from the same sample in a study of CD8 T cells in Susac syndrome. Random-hexamer reverse transcription was applied to about 0.5 to 1 ug RNA. Each CDR3 protein gets one entry after TCRdb re-called the immunoSEQ multiplex PCR reads with MiXCR. Of about 250,000 distinct CDR3 sequences in the sample, just over 90% were seen once. Material: CD4+ T cells from PBMCs. These receptor sequences come from a human donor with multiple sclerosis.

The rearrangement links TRBV12-3 or TRBV12-4 to TRBJ2-5; a possible D gene is TRBD1 (5 bases). V was shortened by 2 bases and J by 1 base, with 11 bases between the two germline ends. This CDR3 comprises 15 residues. The CDR3, as DNA: TGTGCCAGCAGTTTATCGGCAGGGCGCCAAGAGACCCAGTACTTC. Its translation: CASSLSAGRQETQYF.

This chain connects TRBV5-5 to TRBJ2-7, with 7 bases fitting TRBD1. The CDR3 sequence is 15 residues long. Losses at the gene ends were 4 bases for V and 3 bases for J; bases not matched to a gene: 10. Germline V CDR1 and CDR2: SGHKS, YYEKEE (reference sequence). As DNA, the CDR3 is TGTGCCAGCAGCCTAAATTCCGGACAGGTCTACGAGCAGTACTTC. Its translation is CASSLNSGQVYEQYF. Combining the CDR3 with reference TRBV5-5 and TRBJ2-7 gives the whole variable domain DAGVTQSPTHLIKTRGQQVTLRCSPISGHKSVSWYQQVLGQGPQFIFQYYEKEERGRGNFPDRFSARQFPNYSSELNVNALLLGDSALYLCASSLNSGQVYEQYFGPGTRLTVT.

The chain recombines TRBV29-1 with TRBJ1-6; D call uncertain. Between the trimmed V and J ends, which lost 0 bases and 18 bases, there was a span of 12 bases. The CDR3 loop spans 11 amino acids. The germline CDR1 and CDR2 sequences are SQVTM and ANQGSEA. CDR3 DNA: TGCAGCGTTGAAGACAACGGACTCTACCACTTT. It yields the protein CSVEDNGLYHF.

CDR3 protein: CASSLALAGSSETQYF. CDR3 bases: TGCGCCAGCAGCTTGGCGCTAGCGGGTTCGTCAGAGACCCAGTACTTC. The rearrangement uses TRBV5-1 and TRBJ2-5, with 8 bases lining up with TRBD2. Germline V lookup: CDR1 SGHRS, CDR2 YFSETQ. V lost 0 bases to trimming and J lost 4 bases; unmatched junction nucleotides: 8. This CDR3 has 16 residues.

V gene TRBV24-1 combines with J gene TRBJ2-2, with no clear D. Trimming cost V 0 bases and J 5 bases, with 3 bases left between them. CDR3 length: 13 residues. The germline V gene has CDR1 KGHDR and CDR2 SFDVKD. The CDR3 region has the DNA TGTGCCACCAGTGATTTGTTAACCGGGGAGCTGTTTTTT. This gives the protein CATSDLLTGELFF.

The CDR3 loop is CASSYSRVGQFDTGELFF. CDR3 DNA: TGTGCCAGCAGTTACTCCCGGGTGGGGCAGTTCGACACCGGGGAGCTGTTTTTT. This rearrangement joins TRBV6-2 or TRBV6-3 to TRBJ2-2, with D tentatively TRBD1 (5 bases). Looked up from germline, CDR1 is MNHEY and CDR2 is SVGEGT. This CDR3 spans 18 amino acids. V was cut by 0 bases and J by 3 bases, with 17 bases left in between.

V gene TRBV7-9 combines with J gene TRBJ1-5, with TRBD1 identical over 7 bases. The CDR3 runs 17 residues. Trimming at V came to 2 bases and at J to 4 bases, leaving 11 bases not matched to a gene. From germline, CDR1 is SEHNR and CDR2 FQNEAQ (reference sequence). The CDR3 protein is CASSLSLGTARNQPQHF. Written as DNA, the CDR3 is TGTGCCAGCAGCTTAAGCCTAGGGACAGCTAGGAATCAGCCCCAGCATTTT.

On this clonotype itself: Germline is not matched at one junction end, which may reflect a read error. The rearrangement joins TRBV29-1 to TRBJ2-1, with a possible D match to TRBD1 (5 bases). Germline loops: CDR1 SQVTM, CDR2 ANQGSEA. The CDR3 is 12 residues long. DNA of the CDR3: TGCAGCGTTGCGGACAACAACAATGAGCAGTTTTTC. Its protein product is CSVADNNNEQFF.

In its sample, this clonotype was seen a few times. V is TRBV3-1 and J is TRBJ2-7; TRBD2 might be the D (5 bases). Germline V gene lookup returns CDR1 LGHDT and CDR2 YNNKEL (reference sequence). The CDR3 is 13 amino acids. V was cut by 4 bases and J by 3 bases, with 10 bases left in between. CDR3 region: CASSRARDYEQYF. The CDR3 DNA is TGTGCCAGCAGCCGGGCTCGGGACTACGAGCAGTACTTC.

The V call is TRBV4-1, the J call TRBJ1-4; D not resolved. CDR1 is MGHRA, CDR2 YSYEKL, per germline. V lost 3 bases and J lost 1, with 9 bases in between. The CDR3 runs 15 residues. The CDR3 spells CASSHGSLTNEKLFF. The DNA for the CDR3 is TGCGCCAGCAGCCACGGGTCTCTAACTAATGAAAAACTGTTTTTT.

The chain has TRBV29-1 and TRBJ2-3; the D is unclear. In germline, CDR1 is SQVTM, CDR2 ANQGSEA. This CDR3 contains 10 residues. Trimming stripped 6 bases from V and 7 bases from J, with 8 bases between. The CDR3 region has the DNA TGCAGCGTGTTGACGAATACGCAGTATTTT. Translating gives CSVLTNTQYF.

The chain employs TRBV12-3 or TRBV12-4 and TRBJ2-3, with 8 nucleotides matching TRBD1. The CDR3 has 15 residues. V was clipped by 7 bases and J by 2 bases; unmatched bases: 8. CDR3 sequence reads: CASTPEGQDTDTQYF. In DNA, the CDR3 is TGTGCCAGCACCCCGGAGGGACAGGACACAGATACGCAGTATTTT.

To note about this clonotype: A junction boundary mismatches the germline segment, possibly from a read error. V gene TRBV7-2 combines with J gene TRBJ2-5, with TRBD2 matching over 7 bases. Per germline, CDR1 SGHTA and CDR2 FQGNSA. The CDR3 sequence is 15 residues long. The CDR3 loop reads CASSLGPARGETRYF. The CDR3 DNA sequence: TGTGCCAGCAGCTTAGGACCCGCACGGGGGGAGACCCGGTACTTC.

The chain uses TRBV4-1 and TRBJ1-5; D is ambiguous. The CDR3 covers 16 residues. From germline, CDR1 is MGHRA and CDR2 YSYEKL. The V gene lost 0 bases and the J gene lost 1 base, with 10 bases spanning the gap. The CDR3 here is CASSQDIGWSNQPQHF. CDR3 sequence (DNA): TGCGCCAGCAGCCAAGATATAGGGTGGAGCAATCAGCCCCAGCATTTT.

V usage is TRBV27 and J usage is TRBJ2-7; TRBD1 matches 7 bases. J gave up 3 bases and V 5 bases, and 4 bases lay outside the gene matches. Germline V CDR1 and CDR2: MNHEY, SMNVEV (reference sequence). The CDR3 runs to 13 residues. Here the CDR3 DNA reads TGTGCCAGCAGTGCGACAGGGTACTACGAGCAGTACTTC. Its translation is CASSATGYYEQYF.

J is TRBJ1-1 and V is TRBV3-1; TRBD1 matches at 8 bases. V dropped 4 bases and J dropped 4; count of bases not matched to a gene: 8. Germline V gene sequence: CDR1 LGHDT, CDR2 YNNKEL (reference sequence). The CDR3 length is 15 residues. The CDR3 sequence is CASSLQGAGTTEAFF. DNA for the CDR3: TGTGCCAGCAGCCTCCAGGGGGCTGGGACCACTGAAGCTTTCTTT.

The chain couples TRBV20-1 to TRBJ2-7; no definite D call. Trimming cost V 3 bases and J 0 bases, with 12 bases left between them. CDR1 DFQATT and CDR2 SNEGSKA come from the germline V gene (reference sequence). CDR3 length equals 14 residues. The CDR3 bases are TGCAGTGCTAGCGAGCTATCTAGCTCCTACGAGCAGTACTTC. Translation: CSASELSSSYEQYF.

This chain connects TRBV19 to TRBJ2-2; D is uncertain. This CDR3 contains 14 residues. In germline, CDR1 is LNHDA, CDR2 SQIVND (reference sequence). The ends were cut back, 3 bases at V and 5 bases at J, with 10 bases in the middle. CDR3 in amino acids: CASSMSRYTGELFF. The CDR3 bases are TGTGCCAGTAGTATGTCCCGATATACCGGGGAGCTGTTTTTT.

This rearrangement joins TRBV4-1 to TRBJ1-2, with TRBD1 identical over 7 bases. Trimming cost V 3 bases and J 3 bases; bases outside gene matches: 7. The CDR3 has 15 amino acids. Germline V lookup: CDR1 MGHRA, CDR2 YSYEKL. In DNA form, the CDR3 reads TGCGCCAGCAGCCAGTTAATTGACAGGGACTATGGCTACACCTTC. It translates to CASSQLIDRDYGYTF.

The V gene is TRBV29-1, the J gene TRBJ2-3; D not resolved. The CDR3 runs 12 residues. Between the trimmed V and J ends, which lost 7 bases and 4 bases, there was a span of 12 bases. Germline V gives CDR1 SQVTM, CDR2 ANQGSEA. The CDR3 coding sequence is TGCAGCGCCCCGTCTGAAGCAGATACGCAGTATTTT. Translating gives CSAPSEADTQYF.

V is TRBV14 and J is TRBJ2-5, with D maybe TRBD2 (6 bases). CDR1 and CDR2 from the germline V gene are SGHDN and FVKESK. V was clipped by 4 bases and J by 1 base, with 13 bases between them. This CDR3 is 15 amino acids long. This chain's CDR3 is CASSRDLGGQETQYF. CDR3 bases: TGTGCCAGCAGCCGGGATTTGGGGGGCCAAGAGACCCAGTACTTC.

This chain links TRBV7-9 with TRBJ1-1; D is unresolved. The V gene's germline CDR1 is SEHNR and CDR2 FQNEAQ (reference sequence). This CDR3 is built from 15 residues. Between the trimmed V and J ends, which lost 0 bases and 5 bases, there was a span of 13 bases. The CDR3 nucleotides are TGTGCCAGCAGCTTAGCCACAGCAATCACGACTGAAGCTTTCTTT. It encodes CASSLATAITTEAFF.

The rearrangement joins TRBV3-1 to TRBJ1-1; D may be TRBD1 (5 bases). V was cut by 3 bases and J by 0 bases, with 20 bases left in between. Per the germline V gene, CDR1 is LGHDT and CDR2 is YNNKEL (reference sequence). This CDR3 region has 18 residues. CDR3 residues: CASSQGPLVRGMNTEAFF. The CDR3 region has the DNA TGTGCCAGCAGCCAGGGGCCTTTAGTTCGGGGTATGAACACTGAAGCTTTCTTT.

About this clonotype itself: One end of the junction fails to match germline, which may point to a read error. The chain links TRBV7-9 to TRBJ2-1; D is uncertain. This CDR3 has 13 amino acids. Germline V gene sequence: CDR1 SEHNR, CDR2 FQNEAQ (reference sequence). The DNA of the CDR3 is TGTGCCAGCAGCTTAGAAGCCGGGTTGGCATCGATCTTC. It is translated as CASSLEAGLASIF.

V usage is TRBV12-3 or TRBV12-4 and J usage is TRBJ2-3, with TRBD2 identical over 11 bases. This CDR3 comprises 14 residues. J was trimmed by 4 bases and V by 7 bases; bases with no gene match: 4. The CDR3, as DNA: TGTGCCAGCAACTCGGGACTAGCGGCAGATACGCAGTATTTT. The encoded protein is CASNSGLAADTQYF.

This chain connects TRBV20-1 to TRBJ2-7; the D gene is possibly TRBD1 (6 bases). With 6 bases removed from V and 3 bases from J, the gap between germline ends came to 15 bases. The CDR3 runs 13 residues. CDR1 is DFQATT, CDR2 SNEGSKA, per germline (reference sequence). DNA of the CDR3: TGCAGTGCCTCACAGGGTACTCTCTACGAGCAGTACTTC. It codes for CSASQGTLYEQYF.

The chain combines TRBV18 with TRBJ1-5; D is unclear. CDR1 KGHSH and CDR2 LQKENI come from the germline V gene. The CDR3 has 13 amino acids. The V and J ends lost 8 bases and 0 bases respectively, with 8 bases between them. CDR3 in DNA: TGTGCCAGCAGGCAATATAGCAATCAGCCCCAGCATTTT. Translation: CASRQYSNQPQHF.

The chain recombines TRBV30 with TRBJ1-5; D call uncertain. V gave up 3 bases and J gave up 4 bases, with 10 bases separating them. CDR3 length equals 13 residues. Per the germline V gene, CDR1 is GTSNPN and CDR2 is SVGIG (reference sequence). The CDR3 bases are TGTGCCTGGAGCCGGATGGGGAATCAGCCCCAGCATTTT. It codes for CAWSRMGNQPQHF.

This chain connects TRBV12-3 or TRBV12-4 to TRBJ2-1; a weak D match, TRBD1 (6 bases). The V gene lost 5 bases and the J gene lost 4 bases, with 9 bases spanning the gap. CDR3 length: 13 residues. The CDR3, as DNA: TGTGCCAGCAGTCTACAGGGTTACAATGAGCAGTTCTTC. As protein: CASSLQGYNEQFF.